This T cell receptor (beta chain) was captured in a study of regulatory T cells in long-lasting Graves disease. Overall study results and limits: Persistent disease was associated with favored TRBV28 usage and with favored use of TRBJ1-2 and TRBJ2-5.

This clonotype came up many times. What it binds is unknown. CDR3 regions were amplified by Arm-PCR using iRepertoire HTBI primers to build TCR beta libraries. Authors' data handling: 62 TRBV and approximately 13 TRBJ segments were identified across samples. MiXCR was run by TCRdb on the multiplex PCR reads, yielding one entry per CDR3 protein. The V and J calls reflect TCRdb's pipeline rather than the authors' work. Of 520,000 or so distinct CDR3 sequences in the sample, around 12% were seen once. Stated time point: newly diagnosed GD, antithyroid drugs for less than 3 months. Researchers made the TCR library from RNA that was extracted from PBMCs. The CDR3 extends over 17 amino acids. The germline gives CDR1 MDHEN, CDR2 SYDVKM. Trimming shortened V by 3 bases and J by 0 bases, and 15 bases separated the two germline ends. The sample also formed part of further work on T cells in Graves' hyperthyroidism and ophthalmopathy.

This sequence was found in a woman aged 25 to 39 with Graves disease. Sequences were derived from peripheral blood mononuclear cells (PBMCs), sampled at new diagnosis, from a patient treated with antithyroid drugs. V is TRBV28 and J is TRBJ1-5; D not resolved. This CDR3 reads CASSFPKTPGSNQPQHF. As DNA, the CDR3 is TGTGCCAGCAGTTTTCCTAAGACTCCCGGTAGCAATCAGCCCCAGCATTTT.